One and the same sample provided the 31 T cell receptor beta chains below, sequenced in a study of cytomegalovirus exposure and HLA in healthy donors. The study ran its PCR with 60 Vbeta and 13 Jbeta primers. Using immunoSEQ multiplex PCR, the repertoire was profiled, and TCRdb retains in-frame clones only, with some absent. Its clone listing holds approximately 52,000 clones. Sequenced input: PBMCs. These receptors were collected from a man aged 50-60 years in good health and CMV-seropositive.

The chain couples TRBV29-1 to TRBJ1-2, with D hard to call. Trimming shortened V by 6 bases and J by 8 bases, and 13 bases separated the two germline ends. CDR1 SQVTM and CDR2 ANQGSEA come from the germline V gene. CDR3 size: 11 residues. As DNA, the CDR3 is TGCAGCGTGGGAGACTCCTTCGGCTACACCTTC. Its protein is CSVGDSFGYTF.

The chain joins TRBV9 to TRBJ2-7; no definite D call. The CDR3 runs to 13 residues. Between the trimmed V and J ends, which lost 4 bases and 5 bases, there was a span of 13 bases. CDR1 SGDLS and CDR2 YYNGEE come from the germline V gene. The CDR3: CASSPTPANEQYF. The CDR3 nucleotides are TGTGCCAGCAGCCCCACTCCAGCGAACGAGCAGTACTTC.

V usage is TRBV11-2 and J usage is TRBJ2-7; 8 bases match TRBD2. CDR3 size: 13 residues. The trim removed 5 bases at V and 6 bases at J, leaving 6 bases unmatched. Germline V lookup: CDR1 SGHAT, CDR2 FQNNGV. The CDR3, as DNA: TGTGCCAGCAGCCTCGCCGGGGGGGTCGAGCAGTACTTC. Translation: CASSLAGGVEQYF.

CDR3 sequence: CATSRDMRLGTDTQYF. The CDR3 coding sequence is TGTGCCACCAGCAGAGATATGAGACTGGGCACAGATACGCAGTATTTT. The chain joins TRBV15 to TRBJ2-3, with D unresolved. This CDR3 region has 16 residues. Between the trimmed V and J ends, which lost 0 bases and 1 base, there was a span of 11 bases. CDR1 LNHNV and CDR2 YYDKDF come from the germline V gene (reference sequence). The full variable domain, with the rest looked up from reference TRBV15 and TRBJ2-3, is DAMVIQNPRYQVTQFGKPVTLSCSQTLNHNVMYWYQQKSSQAPKLLFHYYDKDFNNEADTPDNFQSRRPNTSFCFLDIRSPGLGDTAMYLCATSRDMRLGTDTQYFGPGTRLTVL.

This rearrangement joins TRBV30 to TRBJ2-3; 7 positions match TRBD2. Germline lookup yields CDR1 GTSNPN and CDR2 SVGIG (reference sequence). CDR3 length: 15 residues. V was pared by 1 base and J by 0 bases, with 4 bases of the junction left unmatched. For the CDR3, the DNA is TGTGCCTGGAGTGGGGGACTATTGAGCACAGATACGCAGTATTTT. Translated: CAWSGGLLSTDTQYF.

V usage is TRBV7-9 and J usage is TRBJ1-2, with D maybe TRBD1 (5 bases). There are 12 residues in the CDR3. Germline lookup yields CDR1 SEHNR and CDR2 FQNEAQ (reference sequence). Trimming stripped 3 bases from V and 5 bases from J, with 7 bases between. CDR3 loop: CASSFDSYGYTF. Written as DNA, the CDR3 is TGTGCCAGCAGCTTCGACAGTTATGGCTACACCTTC.

The chain joins TRBV19 to TRBJ2-3, with 7 bases fitting TRBD2. Germline CDR1 and CDR2: LNHDA and SQIVND (reference sequence). The CDR3 sequence is 15 residues long. V lost 6 bases and J lost 3; bases outside the gene matches: 9. CDR3 in DNA: TGTGCCAGTAGCACTACCCCAGCGGGGACAGATACGCAGTATTTT. Its translation: CASSTTPAGTDTQYF.

The chain couples TRBV19 to TRBJ1-1; 8 bases fit TRBD1. This CDR3 spans 14 amino acids. Germline values: CDR1 LNHDA, CDR2 SQIVND (reference sequence). V was clipped by 1 base and J by 6 bases; unmatched bases: 4. This chain's CDR3 is CASSIGPDRAEAFF. DNA of the CDR3: TGTGCCAGTAGTATAGGACCGGACAGGGCTGAAGCTTTCTTT.

The rearrangement links TRBV5-4 to TRBJ2-7; weak D call: TRBD1 (5 bases). The CDR3 has 13 amino acids. The V and J ends lost 6 bases and 7 bases respectively, with 17 bases between them. The germline gives CDR1 SGHNT, CDR2 YYREEE (reference sequence). CDR3 nucleotides: TGTGCCAGCAACAACGCAGGGTATGGGGAGCAGTACTTC. Protein: CASNNAGYGEQYF.

This chain joins TRBV9 and TRBJ2-3; 9 nucleotides line up with TRBD2. Losses at the gene ends were 2 bases for V and 6 bases for J; bases not matched to a gene: 7. The CDR3 sequence is 15 residues long. Germline lookup yields CDR1 SGDLS and CDR2 YYNGEE. Here the CDR3 DNA reads TGTGCCAGCAGCGTTGAATTAGCGGGAGTGGATACGCAGTATTTT. This codes for CASSVELAGVDTQYF.

This chain links TRBV27 with TRBJ1-2; D possibly corresponds to TRBD1 (5 bases). Trimming cost V 6 bases and J 4 bases, with 12 bases left between them. Germline CDR1 and CDR2: MNHEY and SMNVEV (reference sequence). The CDR3 is 13 residues long. Here the CDR3 DNA reads TGTGCCAGCAGCGGCGGGGGGATCTATGGCTACACCTTC. Protein: CASSGGGIYGYTF.

The chain combines TRBV9 with TRBJ2-1; 11 bases line up with TRBD2. There are 14 residues in the CDR3. Germline V gene sequence: CDR1 SGDLS, CDR2 YYNGEE. V gave up 4 bases and J gave up 8 bases; unmatched junction bases: 5. The CDR3 sequence: CASSSTSGKHEQFF. DNA of the CDR3: TGTGCCAGCAGCTCGACTAGCGGGAAGCATGAGCAGTTCTTC. The full variable domain, with the rest looked up from reference TRBV9 and TRBJ2-1, is DSGVTQTPKHLITATGQRVTLRCSPRSGDLSVYWYQQSLDQGLQFLIQYYNGEERAKGNILERFSAQQFPDLHSELNLSSLELGDSALYFCASSSTSGKHEQFFGPGTRLTVL.

The chain combines TRBV4-2 with TRBJ1-2; the match to TRBD1 covers 8 bases. V shed 0 bases and J 4 bases; nucleotides not matched to a gene: 4. CDR1 LGHNA and CDR2 YNFKEQ come from the germline V gene. The CDR3 loop spans 15 amino acids. The CDR3 region has the DNA TGTGCCAGCAGCCAAGATGGGGGACAGGCCTATGGCTACACCTTC. This encodes CASSQDGGQAYGYTF.

The CDR3 bases are TGTGCCTGGAGTTTGGGACAGGGGGCTGTTGGCTACACCTTC. It is translated as CAWSLGQGAVGYTF. J is TRBJ1-2 and V is TRBV30; 12 positions agree with TRBD1. CDR1 GTSNPN and CDR2 SVGIG come from the germline V gene (reference sequence). This CDR3 has 14 amino acids. Trimming cost V 2 bases and J 7 bases; bases outside gene matches: 5.

The chain recombines TRBV5-6 with TRBJ2-7, with D perhaps matching TRBD1 (6 bases). Per the germline V gene, CDR1 is SGHDT and CDR2 is YYEEEE. V shed 1 base and J shed 5 bases, with 10 bases lying between them. The length of the CDR3 is 13 residues. CDR3 sequence: CASSLNRVDEQYF. In DNA, the CDR3 is TGTGCCAGCAGCTTGAACAGGGTGGACGAGCAGTACTTC.

The chain has TRBV5-1 and TRBJ1-1; 7 bases match TRBD1. This CDR3 is built from 15 residues. J was trimmed by 6 bases and V by 2 bases; bases with no gene match: 10. Germline V gene lookup returns CDR1 SGHRS and CDR2 YFSETQ. CDR3 nucleotide sequence: TGCGCCAGCAGCTTAGGGGCAGGGGGAAAAGCTGAAGCTTTCTTT. Translated, it gives CASSLGAGGKAEAFF.

The chain employs TRBV7-9 and TRBJ2-2; D is ambiguous. The CDR3 is 18 amino acids. Germline assignment: CDR1 SEHNR and CDR2 FQNEAQ (reference sequence). Trimming pared 1 base from V and 4 bases from J, leaving 19 bases between. This CDR3 is CASSLVIRSSTSTGELFF. The CDR3 DNA follows: TGTGCCAGCAGCTTAGTAATTCGTTCCTCCACATCCACCGGGGAGCTGTTTTTT.

The gene calls are TRBV7-3 and TRBJ1-1; TRBD1 is a possible D gene (6 bases). The CDR3 is made up of 16 amino acids. The ends were cut back, 5 bases at V and 5 bases at J, with 21 bases in the middle. Looked up from germline, CDR1 is SGHTA and CDR2 is FQGTGA. The CDR3 loop is CASSPERFGQNTEAFF. The CDR3 bases are TGTGCCAGCAGCCCCGAGAGGTTTGGACAGAATACTGAAGCTTTCTTT.

This chain links TRBV19 with TRBJ2-2; D gene unclear. With 1 base removed from V and 3 bases from J, the gap between germline ends came to 9 bases. Germline CDR1 and CDR2: LNHDA and SQIVND (reference sequence). The CDR3 is 15 residues long. The CDR3 here is CASSIAEAYTGELFF. The CDR3 DNA follows: TGTGCCAGTAGTATAGCAGAGGCTTACACCGGGGAGCTGTTTTTT. The whole variable domain, remainder taken from reference TRBV19 and TRBJ2-2, is DGGITQSPKYLFRKEGQNVTLSCEQNLNHDAMYWYRQDPGQGLRLIYYSQIVNDFQKGDIAEGYSVSREKKESFPLTVTSAQKNPTAFYLCASSIAEAYTGELFFGEGSRLTVL.

CDR3 DNA: TGTGCCTGCTCCGGGACTAGCGGGAGGGCCGCAGATACGCAGTATTTT. Its protein is CACSGTSGRAADTQYF. This sequence joins TRBV7-3 and TRBJ2-3; 16 nucleotides line up with TRBD2. Trimming removed 11 bases from V and 4 bases from J; junction bases left unmatched: 9. Germline CDR1 SGHTA, CDR2 FQGTGA. The CDR3 extends over 16 amino acids.

The CDR3 coding sequence is TGTGCCAGCAGTTTCTCCAGCTCCTACGAGCAGTACTTC. Its translation is CASSFSSSYEQYF. The rearrangement links TRBV27 to TRBJ2-7; the D is unclear. Germline V gene data show CDR1 as MNHEY and CDR2 as SMNVEV (reference sequence). This CDR3 comprises 13 residues. V lost 3 bases, J lost 0 bases, and 6 bases lay in between.

For this clone: At one boundary the junction diverges from the germline segment, which might be a read error. V is TRBV9 and J is TRBJ1-2, with D maybe TRBD1 (6 bases). From germline, CDR1 is SGDLS and CDR2 YYNGEE. The CDR3 loop spans 17 amino acids. CDR3 in amino acids: CASSQNLQGRFVYGYSF. In nucleotides, the CDR3 is TGTGCCAGCAGTCAAAACCTACAGGGTAGGTTCGTCTATGGCTACTCCTTC.

The chain carries TRBV10-3 and TRBJ2-1, with 10 nucleotides matching TRBD2. CDR3 size: 16 residues. In germline, CDR1 is ENHRY, CDR2 SYGVKD. Trimming at V came to 0 bases and at J to 7 bases, leaving 6 bases not matched to a gene. CDR3 sequence: CAISESSGGARNEQFF. For the CDR3, the DNA is TGTGCCATCAGTGAGTCCAGCGGGGGGGCTAGAAATGAGCAGTTCTTC.

The chain is built from TRBV18 and TRBJ1-5; D call uncertain. V was pared by 2 bases and J by 4 bases, with 12 bases between. The CDR3 runs 15 residues. CDR1 KGHSH and CDR2 LQKENI come from the germline V gene. CDR3 sequence reads: CASSPMAEENQPQHF. DNA for the CDR3: TGTGCCAGCTCACCAATGGCGGAGGAAAATCAGCCCCAGCATTTT.

This rearrangement joins TRBV15 to TRBJ1-2, with D possibly matching TRBD1 (5 bases). Trimming cost V 3 bases and J 2 bases, with 13 bases left between them. Germline V gives CDR1 LNHNV, CDR2 YYDKDF (reference sequence). This CDR3 spans 15 amino acids. CDR3 bases: TGTGCCACCAGCAGGGGGAGGGGAAGGAACTATGGCTACACCTTC. Translating gives CATSRGRGRNYGYTF.

This chain joins TRBV10-3 and TRBJ2-7, with 12 positions matching TRBD1. The germline V gene encodes CDR1 ENHRY and CDR2 SYGVKD. This CDR3 region has 15 residues. Germline trimming cut 8 bases from V and 6 bases from J; bases unmatched to any gene: 11. The CDR3 sequence is CAIPQPGQGAGEQYF. CDR3 DNA sequence: TGTGCCATCCCCCAACCGGGACAGGGGGCAGGCGAGCAGTACTTC.

J is TRBJ2-7 and V is TRBV2; 11 positions match TRBD2. CDR1 and CDR2 from the germline V gene are SNHLY and FYNNEI. V shed 7 bases, J shed 9 bases, and the junction held 14 bases outside the gene matches. This CDR3 contains 15 residues. CDR3 DNA sequence: TGTGCCAGCACCCTGACTAGCGGGGATTTAGTCGGGCAGTACTTC. Amino acid sequence: CASTLTSGDLVGQYF.

The J gene is TRBJ1-4, the V gene TRBV4-1; D is undetermined. With 1 base removed from V and 5 bases from J, the gap between germline ends came to 8 bases. The length of the CDR3 is 14 residues. In germline, CDR1 is MGHRA, CDR2 YSYEKL. The chain's CDR3 is CASSQVLGNEKLFF. The CDR3 region has the DNA TGCGCCAGCAGCCAAGTTCTAGGAAATGAAAAACTGTTTTTT.

In nucleotides, the CDR3 is TGTGCCAGCAGCCGACAGGGGAGCAACACTGAAGCTTTCTTT. Protein product: CASSRQGSNTEAFF. This chain links TRBV2 with TRBJ1-1; 8 bases are a match to TRBD1. This CDR3 is built from 14 residues. Germline CDR1 and CDR2: SNHLY and FYNNEI. The ends lost 6 bases at V and 2 bases at J; junction bases unmatched: 5.

The chain couples TRBV9 to TRBJ2-1; 11 bases fit TRBD2. Losses at the gene ends were 6 bases for V and 4 bases for J; bases not matched to a gene: 6. Germline CDR1 reads SGDLS; CDR2 reads YYNGEE. The CDR3 runs to 15 residues. The CDR3 DNA follows: TGTGCCAGCACCTCGGGACTAGCGGATTACAATGAGCAGTTCTTC. Translated: CASTSGLADYNEQFF. Filled out from reference TRBV9 and TRBJ2-1, the complete variable domain reads DSGVTQTPKHLITATGQRVTLRCSPRSGDLSVYWYQQSLDQGLQFLIQYYNGEERAKGNILERFSAQQFPDLHSELNLSSLELGDSALYFCASTSGLADYNEQFFGPGTRLTVL.

The V gene is TRBV28, the J gene TRBJ2-7, with D uncertain. Trimming pared 1 base from V and 3 bases from J, leaving 13 bases between. Germline V gene lookup returns CDR1 MDHEN and CDR2 SYDVKM. This CDR3 comprises 15 residues. CDR3 sequence: CASSLLRRSVYEQYF. The CDR3 nucleotides are TGTGCCAGCAGTTTATTAAGGCGGTCGGTCTACGAGCAGTACTTC.